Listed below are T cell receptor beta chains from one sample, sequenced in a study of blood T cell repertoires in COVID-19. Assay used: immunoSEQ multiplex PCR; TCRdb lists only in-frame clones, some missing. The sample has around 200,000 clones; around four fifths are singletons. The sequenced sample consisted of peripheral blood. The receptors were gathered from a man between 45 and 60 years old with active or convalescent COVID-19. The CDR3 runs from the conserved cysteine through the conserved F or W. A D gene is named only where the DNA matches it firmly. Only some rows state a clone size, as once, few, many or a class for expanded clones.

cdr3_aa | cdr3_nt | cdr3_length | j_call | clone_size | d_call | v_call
CASTPIGQYGYTF | TGTGCCAGTACCCCCATCGGACAGTATGGCTACACCTTC | 13 | TRBJ1-2 | NA | NA | TRBV19
CSVDNWNTEAFF | TGCAGCGTTGACAATTGGAACACTGAAGCTTTCTTT | 12 | TRBJ1-1 | NA | NA | TRBV29-1
CASGTGTGGQPQHF | TGTGCCAGCGGAACCGGGACAGGCGGCCAGCCCCAGCATTTT | 14 | TRBJ1-5 | NA | TRBD1 | TRBV5-8
CASSFAGNTGELFF | TGTGCCAGCAGCTTCGCGGGGAACACCGGGGAGCTGTTTTTT | 14 | TRBJ2-2 | NA | NA | TRBV7-6
CASSLGGQGTGETQYF | TGTGCCAGCAGCTTAGGTGGACAGGGGACGGGGGAGACCCAGTACTTC | 16 | TRBJ2-5 | NA | TRBD1 | TRBV7-3
CASSPGAFRTDTQYF | TGTGCCAGCAGCCCAGGGGCGTTTAGGACAGATACGCAGTATTTT | 15 | TRBJ2-3 | NA | NA | TRBV5-5
CASRLGTSGDNEQFF | TGCGCCAGCAGACTTGGGACTAGCGGAGACAATGAGCAGTTCTTC | 15 | TRBJ2-1 | once | TRBD2 | TRBV4-3
CASSLDGRERAFQETQYF | TGTGCCAGCAGCTTAGACGGCCGTGAGCGGGCGTTCCAAGAGACCCAGTACTTC | 18 | TRBJ2-5 | NA | NA | TRBV11-3
CASSPREAQETQYF | TGTGCCAGCAGCCCCCGGGAGGCCCAAGAGACCCAGTACTTC | 14 | TRBJ2-5 | NA | TRBD2 | TRBV9
CASSYPPTVSYEQYF | TGTGCCAGCAGTTACCCCCCCACTGTCTCCTACGAGCAGTACTTC | 15 | TRBJ2-7 | NA | NA | TRBV6-6
CASSYSLAGGPYEQYF | TGTGCCAGCAGTTACTCACTAGCGGGGGGACCCTACGAGCAGTACTTC | 16 | TRBJ2-7 | once | TRBD2 | TRBV6-2/TRBV6-3
CASSVHQETQYF | TGTGCCAGCTCAGTTCATCAAGAGACCCAGTACTTC | 12 | TRBJ2-5 | NA | NA | TRBV18
CASSLSQGGGYTF | TGTGCCAGCAGCCTAAGTCAGGGGGGTGGCTACACCTTC | 13 | TRBJ1-2 | NA | TRBD1 | TRBV3-1/TRBV3-2
CASSMYSPNTEAFF | TGTGCCAGTAGTATGTACAGTCCCAACACTGAAGCTTTCTTT | 14 | TRBJ1-1 | NA | NA | TRBV19